The 20 T cell receptor beta chains below come from one sample, sequenced in a study of blood T cell repertoires in COVID-19. The assay was immunoSEQ multiplex PCR, and TCRdb's table has in-frame clones only and misses some. Found here are over 400,000 clones, around 86% of them singletons; the top ten hold roughly 1.4%. Sequences were obtained from peripheral blood. The receptors originated from a woman in her twenties or thirties with active or convalescent COVID-19.

The chain carries TRBV19 and TRBJ2-4, with a weak D call TRBD1 (5 bases). V was trimmed by 2 bases and J by 8 bases, leaving 19 bases between them. The CDR3 has 16 residues. Germline lookup yields CDR1 LNHDA and CDR2 SQIVND (reference sequence). CDR3 sequence: CASSISTQGGLDIQYF. CDR3 in DNA: TGTGCCAGTAGTATATCCACTCAGGGTGGCCTAGACATTCAGTACTTC.

The V call is TRBV7-6, the J call TRBJ2-7; TRBD1 agrees at 7 bases. V shed 5 bases, J shed 2 bases, and the junction held 9 bases outside the gene matches. The CDR3 loop spans 15 amino acids. Germline CDR1 reads SGHVS; CDR2 reads FNYEAQ. The CDR3 sequence is CASSRGQPKAYEQYF. CDR3 nucleotides: TGTGCCAGCAGCCGGGGACAGCCCAAGGCCTACGAGCAGTACTTC.

The CDR3 DNA sequence: TGTGCCAGTAGCAACAGGGATACCGGGGAGCTGTTTTTT. Protein product: CASSNRDTGELFF. J is TRBJ2-2 and V is TRBV19; perhaps TRBD1 as D (6 bases). CDR3 length: 13 amino acids. Germline CDR1 reads LNHDA; CDR2 reads SQIVND (reference sequence). Trimming removed 6 bases from V and 5 bases from J, with 10 bases in between.

This clone was recorded many times. Other DNA sequences in the same sample also yield this CDR3. The V call is TRBV6-5, the J call TRBJ1-1; 7 nucleotides line up with TRBD1. Trimming removed 5 bases from V and 1 base from J; junction bases left unmatched: 4. Germline values: CDR1 MNHEY, CDR2 SVGAGI. CDR3 size: 14 residues. For the CDR3, the DNA is TGTGCCAGCAGTAAGAGGACAGGGAACACTGAAGCTTTCTTT. Its translation: CASSKRTGNTEAFF.

This sequence joins TRBV5-1 and TRBJ1-1, with a tentative D call TRBD1 (6 bases). Looked up from germline, CDR1 is SGHRS and CDR2 is YFSETQ. The CDR3 runs to 16 residues. With 0 bases removed from V and 0 bases from J, the gap between germline ends came to 12 bases. CDR3 region: CASSLAQGTVNTEAFF. The CDR3, as DNA: TGCGCCAGCAGCTTGGCCCAGGGGACGGTGAACACTGAAGCTTTCTTT.

This chain connects TRBV7-9 to TRBJ2-3; D is uncertain. From germline, CDR1 is SEHNR and CDR2 FQNEAQ (reference sequence). V was cut by 5 bases and J by 4 bases, with 10 bases left in between. CDR3 length: 13 amino acids. The CDR3 reads CASSPPNPDTQYF. The CDR3, as DNA: TGTGCCAGCAGCCCTCCTAACCCAGATACGCAGTATTTT.

The genes are TRBV7-7 and TRBJ1-1; D call uncertain. V lost 5 bases and J 0 bases, leaving 7 bases between the germline ends. CDR1 is SSHAT, CDR2 FNYEAQ, per germline (reference sequence). The length of the CDR3 is 13 residues. CDR3 loop: CASSLTVNTEAFF. For the CDR3, the DNA is TGTGCCAGCAGCCTCACGGTGAACACTGAAGCTTTCTTT. Full variable domain (remainder filled in from reference TRBV7-7 and TRBJ1-1): GAGVSQSPRYKVTKRGQDVTLRCDPISSHATLYWYQQALGQGPEFLTYFNYEAQPDKSGLPSDRFSAERPEGSISTLTIQRTEQRDSAMYRCASSLTVNTEAFFGQGTRLTVV.

The chain joins TRBV6-5 to TRBJ2-2, with D perhaps matching TRBD2 (6 bases). The V gene lost 7 bases and the J gene lost 3 bases, with 9 bases spanning the gap. This CDR3 is 13 amino acids long. Germline CDR1 MNHEY, CDR2 SVGAGI. Here the CDR3 reads CASIREHTGELFF. The CDR3 DNA is TGTGCCAGCATACGGGAGCACACCGGGGAGCTGTTTTTT.

The chain has TRBV18 and TRBJ2-1; 7 bases agree with TRBD1. The CDR3 runs 16 residues. The V gene's germline CDR1 is KGHSH and CDR2 LQKENI. The junction had 8 bases not matched to a gene; V was cut back by 2 bases and J by 4 bases. CDR3: CASSPTGTDLYNEQFF. The CDR3 DNA sequence: TGTGCCAGCTCACCAACCGGGACAGACCTTTACAATGAGCAGTTCTTC.

CDR3 in amino acids: CAWLGAPSLGTEAFF. The CDR3 DNA is TGTGCCTGGTTAGGGGCCCCCTCCCTGGGCACTGAAGCTTTCTTT. This rearrangement joins TRBV30 to TRBJ1-1; weak D call: TRBD1 (5 bases). Germline V gene lookup returns CDR1 GTSNPN and CDR2 SVGIG (reference sequence). This CDR3 has 15 residues. Trimming took off 5 bases at V and 4 bases at J, with 20 bases between the two ends.

The V and J genes are TRBV6-5 and TRBJ1-6, with D tentatively TRBD1 (5 bases). In germline, CDR1 is MNHEY, CDR2 SVGAGI. Trimming cost V 10 bases and J 6 bases, with 16 bases left between them. CDR3 size: 14 residues. The CDR3 sequence is CATMAGHTNSPLHF. CDR3 bases: TGTGCCACCATGGCTGGACATACTAATTCACCCCTCCACTTT.

The chain couples TRBV18 to TRBJ1-1; D is uncertain. The CDR3 loop spans 13 amino acids. Germline lookup yields CDR1 KGHSH and CDR2 LQKENI. V was clipped by 6 bases and J by 3 bases, with 11 bases between them. As DNA, the CDR3 is TGTGCCAGCTCGTATACTCGAGACACTGAAGCTTTCTTT. Protein product: CASSYTRDTEAFF. Combining the CDR3 with reference TRBV18 and TRBJ1-1 gives the whole variable domain NAGVMQNPRHLVRRRGQEARLRCSPMKGHSHVYWYRQLPEEGLKFMVYLQKENIIDESGMPKERFSAEFPKEGPSILRIQQVVRGDSAAYFCASSYTRDTEAFFGQGTRLTVV.

The rearrangement links TRBV11-1 to TRBJ2-5; 9 bases line up with TRBD1. The CDR3 is 15 amino acids. Germline CDR1 is SGHAT and CDR2 is FQDESV (reference sequence). Trimming removed 0 bases from V and 2 bases from J; junction bases left unmatched: 1. The CDR3 here is CASSLAGQGQETQYF. CDR3 sequence (DNA): TGTGCCAGCAGCTTAGCCGGACAGGGGCAAGAGACCCAGTACTTC.

The chain joins TRBV29-1 to TRBJ1-5; D is uncertain. V was trimmed by 4 bases and J by 6 bases, leaving 16 bases between them. CDR1 is SQVTM and CDR2 is ANQGSEA in the germline V gene. CDR3 length: 14 residues. The CDR3 coding sequence is TGCAGCGTTGGTCCCGCCGGGGTAGGTCAGCCCCAGCATTTT. Amino acids: CSVGPAGVGQPQHF.

This clone was seen more than once but under ten times. The CDR3 DNA reads as TGTGCCAGCAGCTTGAGGACTAGCGGGAGAGTGGATACCTACGAGCAGTACTTC. This gives the protein CASSLRTSGRVDTYEQYF. The chain uses TRBV5-4 and TRBJ2-7; 13 nucleotides line up with TRBD2. Germline V gives CDR1 SGHNT, CDR2 YYREEE (reference sequence). The CDR3 runs to 18 residues. The V gene end was trimmed by 1 base and the J gene end by 2 bases; junction bases not matched to a gene: 9. Full variable domain (remainder filled in from reference TRBV5-4 and TRBJ2-7): ETGVTQSPTHLIKTRGQQVTLRCSSQSGHNTVSWYQQALGQGPQFIFQYYREEENGRGNFPPRFSGLQFPNYSSELNVNALELDDSALYLCASSLRTSGRVDTYEQYFGPGTRLTVT.

V usage is TRBV4-1 and J usage is TRBJ2-2, with D tentatively TRBD2 (6 bases). Per the germline V gene, CDR1 is MGHRA and CDR2 is YSYEKL. The CDR3 has 15 residues. V gave up 0 bases and J gave up 3 bases, with 8 bases separating them. CDR3 sequence: CASSQEGGYTGELFF. DNA of the CDR3: TGCGCCAGCAGCCAAGAAGGAGGGTACACCGGGGAGCTGTTTTTT.

As for this clone: Relative to the germline gene, one junction end is altered; a read error may explain this. This chain joins TRBV2 and TRBJ1-2, with TRBD1 identical over 7 bases. The CDR3 totals 14 residues. In germline, CDR1 is SNHLY, CDR2 FYNNEI. CDR3 region: CASREGQAYYGYTF. The DNA for the CDR3 is TGTGCCAGCAGGGAAGGACAGGCTTACTATGGCTACACCTTC.

The rearrangement links TRBV12-3 or TRBV12-4 to TRBJ2-7; D is perhaps TRBD1 (5 bases). This CDR3 comprises 13 residues. Trimming took 5 bases from V and 7 from J, leaving 15 bases between them. The DNA of the CDR3 is TGTGCCAGCAGTCATCAGGGCTTGGGGGAGCAGTACTTC. Amino acid sequence: CASSHQGLGEQYF.

This clone was counted between two and nine times. The chain has TRBV2 and TRBJ1-6; 9 bases are a match to TRBD1. This CDR3 is 13 amino acids long. After removal of 6 bases from V and 14 bases from J, the junction contained 8 bases not matched to a gene. Germline assignment: CDR1 SNHLY and CDR2 FYNNEI. CDR3 in amino acids: CASSKLTGGALHF. The CDR3 nucleotides are TGTGCCAGCAGCAAACTGACAGGGGGGGCCCTCCACTTT.

This clone has just a few counts. The rearrangement joins TRBV7-2 to TRBJ1-6, with D uncertain. Germline V lookup: CDR1 SGHTA, CDR2 FQGNSA. Trimming pared 5 bases from V and 0 bases from J, leaving 17 bases between. The CDR3 consists of 18 residues. CDR3 sequence: CASSAVVAVSSYNSPLHF. The CDR3 DNA reads as TGTGCCAGCAGCGCGGTCGTGGCGGTGAGCTCCTATAATTCACCCCTCCACTTT.